The rows below give T cell receptor beta chains drawn from one sample of a study of identical twins. TCRdb re-called the 5' RACE reads through MiXCR, storing one row per CDR3 protein. The sample holds about 570,000 distinct CDR3 sequences, 7.5% to 10% seen once. This same sample was also part of a study on yellow fever vaccine responses in identical twins.

The sample consisted of PBMCs. These receptors came from a woman aged 18-35 years in good health. The CDR3 runs from the conserved cysteine through the conserved F or W. Each record gives: CDR3 length, J gene, D gene, V gene, clone size, CDR3 protein, CDR3 DNA. D genes are given only for firm matches. Clone sizes are given selectively: once, few, many, or a class where the clone is expanded.

CDR3 length: 14
J gene: TRBJ2-1
D gene: .
V gene: TRBV20-1
clone size: .
CDR3 protein: CSALGAGRGNEQFF
CDR3 DNA: TGCAGTGCCCTTGGGGCAGGGAGAGGGAATGAGCAGTTCTTC

CDR3 length: 15
J gene: TRBJ1-1
D gene: TRBD1
V gene: TRBV20-1
clone size: many
CDR3 protein: CSARELRGLGTEAFF
CDR3 DNA: TGCAGTGCTAGAGAGTTGAGGGGGCTTGGCACTGAAGCTTTCTTT

CDR3 length: 15
J gene: TRBJ1-2
D gene: .
V gene: TRBV20-1
clone size: few
CDR3 protein: CSARDVRSGNYGYTF
CDR3 DNA: TGCAGTGCTAGAGATGTGCGTAGCGGGAACTATGGCTACACCTTC

CDR3 length: 16
J gene: TRBJ2-3
D gene: .
V gene: TRBV4-1
clone size: .
CDR3 protein: CASSQEGGTVTDTQYF
CDR3 DNA: TGCGCCAGCAGCCAAGAGGGGGGGACAGTCACAGATACGCAGTATTTT

CDR3 length: 15
J gene: TRBJ2-1
D gene: TRBD1
V gene: TRBV10-2
clone size: .
CDR3 protein: CASSWGGQGYNEQFF
CDR3 DNA: TGCGCCAGCAGTTGGGGGGGACAGGGGTACAATGAGCAGTTCTTC

CDR3 length: 15
J gene: TRBJ2-5
D gene: .
V gene: TRBV5-1
clone size: .
CDR3 protein: CASSPVNALQETQYF
CDR3 DNA: TGCGCCAGCAGCCCTGTGAACGCCTTACAAGAGACCCAGTACTTC

CDR3 length: 15
J gene: TRBJ2-3
D gene: .
V gene: TRBV4-3
clone size: .
CDR3 protein: CASSPGGSYTDTQYF
CDR3 DNA: TGCGCCAGCAGCCCTGGGGGCAGCTACACAGATACGCAGTATTTT

CDR3 length: 15
J gene: TRBJ2-5
D gene: .
V gene: TRBV2
clone size: .
CDR3 protein: CASSEESLGGETQYF
CDR3 DNA: TGTGCCAGCAGTGAAGAATCGTTAGGGGGAGAGACCCAGTACTTC

CDR3 length: 13
J gene: TRBJ2-7
D gene: .
V gene: TRBV20-1
clone size: .
CDR3 protein: CSARGDPFYEQYF
CDR3 DNA: TGCAGTGCTAGAGGGGACCCATTCTACGAGCAGTACTTC

CDR3 length: 17
J gene: TRBJ2-5
D gene: TRBD2
V gene: TRBV6-5
clone size: medium-sized
CDR3 protein: CASSPYYLGSGGETQYF
CDR3 DNA: TGTGCCAGCAGTCCATACTATCTCGGTAGCGGGGGGGAGACCCAGTACTTC

CDR3 length: 16
J gene: TRBJ2-7
D gene: TRBD2
V gene: TRBV7-9
clone size: many
CDR3 protein: CASSPSGGQAFYEQYF
CDR3 DNA: TGTGCCAGCAGCCCGTCGGGGGGTCAAGCCTTTTACGAGCAGTACTTC

CDR3 length: 14
J gene: TRBJ2-7
D gene: TRBD2
V gene: TRBV20-1
clone size: many
CDR3 protein: CSARTSGRGYEQYF
CDR3 DNA: TGCAGTGCTCGGACTAGCGGGAGGGGATACGAGCAGTACTTC

CDR3 length: 19
J gene: TRBJ2-3
D gene: TRBD2
V gene: TRBV20-1
clone size: few
CDR3 protein: CSAPGGLGTSGRNTDTQYF
CDR3 DNA: TGCAGTGCACCTGGGGGACTCGGCACTAGCGGGAGGAACACAGATACGCAGTATTTT

CDR3 length: 18
J gene: TRBJ2-5
D gene: TRBD2
V gene: TRBV10-3
clone size: .
CDR3 protein: CAISESTSGEPVSETQYF
CDR3 DNA: TGTGCCATCAGTGAGTCGACTAGCGGGGAACCTGTCTCCGAGACCCAGTACTTC

CDR3 length: 14
J gene: TRBJ1-4
D gene: TRBD1
V gene: TRBV6-1
clone size: few
CDR3 protein: CASSTGATNEKLFF
CDR3 DNA: TGTGCCAGCAGTACAGGGGCAACTAATGAAAAACTGTTTTTT

CDR3 length: 13
J gene: TRBJ2-7
D gene: .
V gene: TRBV7-2
clone size: many
CDR3 protein: CASSLGSGYEQYF
CDR3 DNA: TGTGCCAGCAGCTTAGGATCGGGTTACGAGCAGTACTTC

CDR3 length: 13
J gene: TRBJ2-7
D gene: .
V gene: TRBV6-2/TRBV6-3
clone size: .
CDR3 protein: CASGDRLSYEQYF
CDR3 DNA: TGTGCCAGCGGTGACAGGTTATCCTACGAGCAGTACTTC

CDR3 length: 15
J gene: TRBJ2-1
D gene: .
V gene: TRBV14
clone size: many
CDR3 protein: CASSHLRHNYNEQFF
CDR3 DNA: TGTGCCAGCAGCCACCTGAGACACAACTACAATGAGCAGTTCTTC

CDR3 length: 15
J gene: TRBJ2-5
D gene: TRBD2
V gene: TRBV6-5
clone size: few
CDR3 protein: CASSYWTSDQETQYF
CDR3 DNA: TGTGCCAGCAGTTACTGGACTAGCGACCAAGAGACCCAGTACTTC

CDR3 length: 15
J gene: TRBJ2-6
D gene: .
V gene: TRBV2
clone size: .
CDR3 protein: CASSEDRAGANVLTF
CDR3 DNA: TGTGCCAGCAGTGAAGACAGGGCTGGGGCCAACGTCCTGACTTTC

CDR3 length: 16
J gene: TRBJ2-2
D gene: TRBD2
V gene: TRBV10-3
clone size: many
CDR3 protein: CAISYPTSGGTGELFF
CDR3 DNA: TGTGCCATCAGTTACCCGACTAGCGGGGGCACCGGGGAGCTGTTTTTT

CDR3 length: 16
J gene: TRBJ2-5
D gene: .
V gene: TRBV12-3/TRBV12-4
clone size: many
CDR3 protein: CASSLRVGGYQETQYF
CDR3 DNA: TGTGCCAGCAGTTTAAGGGTAGGCGGGTACCAAGAGACCCAGTACTTC

CDR3 length: 14
J gene: TRBJ2-3
D gene: .
V gene: TRBV24-1
clone size: many
CDR3 protein: CATSDPGTLDTQYF
CDR3 DNA: TGTGCCACCAGTGACCCTGGGACTTTGGATACGCAGTATTTT

CDR3 length: 13
J gene: TRBJ2-1
D gene: .
V gene: TRBV10-3
clone size: .
CDR3 protein: CAIREGGNNEQFF
CDR3 DNA: TGTGCCATCCGGGAAGGGGGAAACAATGAGCAGTTCTTC

CDR3 length: 15
J gene: TRBJ2-1
D gene: TRBD2
V gene: TRBV5-1
clone size: many
CDR3 protein: CASSPGTSGQGEQFF
CDR3 DNA: TGCGCCAGCAGCCCCGGGACTAGCGGGCAGGGTGAGCAGTTCTTC

CDR3 length: 17
J gene: TRBJ2-5
D gene: TRBD2
V gene: TRBV11-2
clone size: .
CDR3 protein: CASSLDRLAGAGETQYF
CDR3 DNA: TGTGCCAGCAGCTTAGATCGACTAGCGGGGGCGGGGGAGACCCAGTACTTC

CDR3 length: 15
J gene: TRBJ1-1
D gene: .
V gene: TRBV5-6
clone size: many
CDR3 protein: CASSLPPWRGTEAFF
CDR3 DNA: TGTGCCAGCAGCTTGCCGCCCTGGAGAGGCACTGAAGCTTTCTTT

CDR3 length: 14
J gene: TRBJ2-1
D gene: .
V gene: TRBV20-1
clone size: .
CDR3 protein: CSARDLLFLGEQFF
CDR3 DNA: TGCAGTGCTAGAGATCTACTGTTTTTGGGTGAGCAGTTCTTC

CDR3 length: 14
J gene: TRBJ2-7
D gene: .
V gene: TRBV3-1
clone size: many
CDR3 protein: CASSQGGISYEQYF
CDR3 DNA: TGTGCCAGCAGCCAAGGGGGGATCTCCTACGAGCAGTACTTC

CDR3 length: 17
J gene: TRBJ2-3
D gene: TRBD2
V gene: TRBV7-2
clone size: .
CDR3 protein: CASSLSGGVGAGNTQYF
CDR3 DNA: TGTGCCAGCAGCTTAAGCGGGGGTGTCGGAGCTGGTAATACGCAGTATTTT

CDR3 length: 15
J gene: TRBJ2-7
D gene: .
V gene: TRBV5-1
clone size: many
CDR3 protein: CASSRTGTGAYEQYF
CDR3 DNA: TGCGCCAGCAGCAGGACCGGGACGGGAGCCTACGAGCAGTACTTC

CDR3 length: 14
J gene: TRBJ2-1
D gene: .
V gene: TRBV24-1
clone size: many
CDR3 protein: CATVDNKRGNEQFF
CDR3 DNA: TGTGCCACCGTAGATAATAAACGGGGCAATGAGCAGTTCTTC

CDR3 length: 21
J gene: TRBJ2-2
D gene: TRBD2
V gene: TRBV25-1
clone size: few
CDR3 protein: CASSVPSSGELPFANTGELFF
CDR3 DNA: TGTGCCAGCAGTGTCCCCTCCAGCGGGGAATTACCGTTCGCGAACACCGGGGAGCTGTTTTTT

CDR3 length: 16
J gene: TRBJ2-1
D gene: .
V gene: TRBV6-5
clone size: .
CDR3 protein: CASSYAGAQGDNEQFF
CDR3 DNA: TGTGCCAGCAGTTACGCGGGGGCACAGGGGGACAATGAGCAGTTCTTC

CDR3 length: 14
J gene: TRBJ2-1
D gene: .
V gene: TRBV27
clone size: many
CDR3 protein: CASGLQGSYNEQFF
CDR3 DNA: TGTGCCAGCGGTTTGCAGGGGAGCTACAATGAGCAGTTCTTC

CDR3 length: 15
J gene: TRBJ2-6
D gene: .
V gene: TRBV15
clone size: few
CDR3 protein: CATSQLPNGANVLTF
CDR3 DNA: TGTGCCACCAGTCAACTCCCGAATGGGGCCAACGTCCTGACTTTC

CDR3 length: 14
J gene: TRBJ2-7
D gene: TRBD1
V gene: TRBV4-1
clone size: .
CDR3 protein: CASSQGGTVYEQYF
CDR3 DNA: TGCGCCAGCAGCCAAGGTGGGACAGTCTACGAGCAGTACTTC

CDR3 length: 14
J gene: TRBJ2-1
D gene: .
V gene: TRBV4-3
clone size: many
CDR3 protein: CASSQDHEEYEQFF
CDR3 DNA: TGCGCCAGCAGCCAAGATCACGAGGAGTATGAGCAGTTCTTC

CDR3 length: 12
J gene: TRBJ1-1
D gene: .
V gene: TRBV20-1
clone size: .
CDR3 protein: CKGGGGNTEAFF
CDR3 DNA: TGCAAGGGGGGGGGGGGCAACACTGAAGCTTTCTTT

CDR3 length: 15
J gene: TRBJ1-1
D gene: .
V gene: TRBV7-2
clone size: many
CDR3 protein: CASSPQGGSDTEAFF
CDR3 DNA: TGTGCCAGCAGCCCTCAAGGGGGTTCGGACACTGAAGCTTTCTTT

CDR3 length: 15
J gene: TRBJ2-7
D gene: .
V gene: TRBV28
clone size: .
CDR3 protein: CASSSGHIGAYEQYF
CDR3 DNA: TGTGCCAGCAGTTCCGGACATATCGGCGCCTACGAGCAGTACTTC

CDR3 length: 13
J gene: TRBJ2-1
D gene: TRBD2
V gene: TRBV20-1
clone size: many
CDR3 protein: CSVVSSGGNEQFF
CDR3 DNA: TGCAGTGTAGTGTCTAGCGGGGGGAATGAGCAGTTCTTC

CDR3 length: 15
J gene: TRBJ2-3
D gene: .
V gene: TRBV20-1
clone size: .
CDR3 protein: CSAVDYRPGTDTQYF
CDR3 DNA: TGCAGTGCTGTGGACTATCGGCCCGGCACAGATACGCAGTATTTT

CDR3 length: 15
J gene: TRBJ2-2
D gene: TRBD2
V gene: TRBV19
clone size: .
CDR3 protein: CASSFLAGEAGELFF
CDR3 DNA: TGTGCCAGTAGTTTCCTAGCGGGAGAGGCCGGGGAGCTGTTTTTT

CDR3 length: 17
J gene: TRBJ2-1
D gene: TRBD2
V gene: TRBV2
clone size: .
CDR3 protein: CASSEEIAGGFYNEQFF
CDR3 DNA: TGTGCCAGCAGTGAAGAAATAGCGGGGGGGTTCTACAATGAGCAGTTCTTC

CDR3 length: 15
J gene: TRBJ2-7
D gene: TRBD2
V gene: TRBV18
clone size: once
CDR3 protein: CASSPKGLAEYEQYF
CDR3 DNA: TGTGCCAGCTCACCAAAGGGACTAGCGGAGTACGAGCAGTACTTC

CDR3 length: 16
J gene: TRBJ2-2
D gene: .
V gene: TRBV24-1
clone size: .
CDR3 protein: CATSDFTGKNTGELFF
CDR3 DNA: TGTGCCACCAGTGATTTCACAGGGAAAAACACCGGGGAGCTGTTTTTT

CDR3 length: 12
J gene: TRBJ2-2
D gene: .
V gene: TRBV7-9
clone size: .
CDR3 protein: CASSSVAGELFF
CDR3 DNA: TGTGCCAGCAGCTCAGTGGCCGGGGAGCTGTTTTTT

CDR3 length: 11
J gene: TRBJ2-7
D gene: .
V gene: TRBV7-2
clone size: many
CDR3 protein: CASSLLSEQYF
CDR3 DNA: TGTGCCAGCAGCTTACTCTCCGAGCAGTACTTC

CDR3 length: 18
J gene: TRBJ1-6
D gene: .
V gene: TRBV5-1
clone size: many
CDR3 protein: CASSLDRGPVSYNSPLHF
CDR3 DNA: TGCGCCAGCAGCTTGGATCGGGGTCCTGTCTCCTATAATTCACCCCTCCACTTT

CDR3 length: 16
J gene: TRBJ2-3
D gene: TRBD1
V gene: TRBV9
clone size: few
CDR3 protein: CASSVNRGLSTDTQYF
CDR3 DNA: TGTGCCAGCAGCGTCAACAGGGGTCTCAGCACAGATACGCAGTATTTT